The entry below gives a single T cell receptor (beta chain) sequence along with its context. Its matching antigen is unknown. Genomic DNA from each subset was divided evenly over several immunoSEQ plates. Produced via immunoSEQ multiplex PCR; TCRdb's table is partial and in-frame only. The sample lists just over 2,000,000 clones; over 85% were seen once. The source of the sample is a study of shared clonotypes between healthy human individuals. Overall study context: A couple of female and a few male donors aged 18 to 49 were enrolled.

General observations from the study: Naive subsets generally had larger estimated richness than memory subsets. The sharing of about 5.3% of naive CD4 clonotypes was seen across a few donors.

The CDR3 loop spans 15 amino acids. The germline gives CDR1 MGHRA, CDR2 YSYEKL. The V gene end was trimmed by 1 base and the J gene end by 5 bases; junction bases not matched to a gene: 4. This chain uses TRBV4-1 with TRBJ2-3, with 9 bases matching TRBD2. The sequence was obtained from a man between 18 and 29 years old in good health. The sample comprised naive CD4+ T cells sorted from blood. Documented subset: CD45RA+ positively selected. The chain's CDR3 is CASSQGLAERDTQYF. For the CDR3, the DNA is TGCGCCAGCAGCCAAGGACTAGCGGAAAGAGATACGCAGTATTTT.